These 10 T cell receptor beta chains share one sample of origin, sequenced in a study of OX40 agonist ivuxolimab in advanced cancers. Some clones are missing from TCRdb's copy, which holds only in-frame ones; the method was immunoSEQ multiplex PCR. Found here are 75,000 to 90,000 clones, more than 80% of them singletons; the top ten hold less than 12%. This specimen was CD4+ or CD8+ T cells sorted from blood, taken in a trial of the OX40 agonist ivuxolimab. Source of these receptors: an adult with an advanced solid tumor such as melanoma, head and neck, liver or kidney cancer.

The rearrangement links TRBV6-5 to TRBJ1-5; no firm D call. Germline V gene sequence: CDR1 MNHEY, CDR2 SVGAGI. V lost 2 bases, J lost 0 bases, and 8 bases lay in between. This CDR3 is built from 15 residues. Here the CDR3 DNA reads TGTGCCAGCAGTTACGGGCCTTATAGCAATCAGCCCCAGCATTTT. Its translation is CASSYGPYSNQPQHF.

The genes are TRBV2 and TRBJ1-1, with D perhaps matching TRBD1 (5 bases). The CDR3 sequence is 15 residues long. V was pared by 3 bases and J by 5 bases, with 16 bases between. Looked up from germline, CDR1 is SNHLY and CDR2 is FYNNEI. CDR3 nucleotides: TGTGCCAGCAGTGATGTGGGGGTAGTGGTTACTGAAGCTTTCTTT. Amino acid sequence: CASSDVGVVVTEAFF.

The rearrangement joins TRBV5-1 to TRBJ2-1, with TRBD1 as a possible D gene (5 bases). Germline V gene sequence: CDR1 SGHRS, CDR2 YFSETQ. V dropped 0 bases and J dropped 4 bases, with 14 bases sitting between them. This CDR3 contains 16 residues. The CDR3 loop reads CASSLAGRVEYNEQFF. For the CDR3, the DNA is TGCGCCAGCAGCTTGGCCGGCAGGGTGGAGTACAATGAGCAGTTCTTC.

This clone has only a few counts. A junction end diverges from the germline sequence, so it may reflect a read error. This chain connects TRBV7-7 to TRBJ2-3; 10 bases match TRBD1. The CDR3 has 15 amino acids. Germline V gene data show CDR1 as SSHAT and CDR2 as FNYEAQ (reference sequence). The CDR3 sequence: CASSSGQGGTDTQYF. CDR3 DNA sequence: TGTGCTAGCAGCTCAGGACAGGGGGGCACAGATACGCAGTATTTT.

The chain recombines TRBV5-1 with TRBJ2-1, with 9 bases fitting TRBD1. The junction had 5 bases not matched to a gene; V was cut back by 0 bases and J by 7 bases. CDR1 and CDR2 from the germline V gene are SGHRS and YFSETQ. This CDR3 region has 15 residues. The DNA for the CDR3 is TGCGCCAGCAGCTTGGCCGGGGACAGGGTGAATGAGCAGTTCTTC. Translated, it gives CASSLAGDRVNEQFF.

This clone appeared a single time. The gene calls are TRBV5-6 and TRBJ2-1; D unclear. V was pared by 2 bases and J by 8 bases, with 17 bases between. Germline CDR1 and CDR2: SGHDT and YYEEEE. The CDR3 consists of 15 residues. CDR3 amino acids: CASSLRVTRSDEQFF. CDR3 sequence (DNA): TGTGCCAGCAGCTTAAGGGTGACCCGGTCGGATGAGCAGTTCTTC.

V and J are TRBV29-1 and TRBJ1-3; unclear D gene. CDR3 length: 11 residues. V was clipped by 7 bases and J by 0 bases, with 4 bases between them. Germline CDR1 is SQVTM and CDR2 is ANQGSEA. CDR3 sequence (DNA): TGCAGCGGCTACTCTGGAAACACCATATATTTT. Translated: CSGYSGNTIYF.

The rearrangement uses TRBV21-1 and TRBJ2-7. TRBV21-1 is assigned pseudogene status. This CDR3 is built from 15 residues. Here the CDR3 reads CASSKRDGFSYEQYF. CDR3 in DNA: TGTGCCAGCAGCAAGAGGGACGGATTTTCCTACGAGCAGTACTTC.

Here the CDR3 reads CASSPAGRTYEQYF. The DNA of the CDR3 is TGTGCCAGCTCACCGGCAGGGAGGACGTACGAGCAGTACTTC. The genes are TRBV18 and TRBJ2-7, with D tentatively TRBD2 (6 bases). Trimming took 3 bases from V and 4 from J, leaving 13 bases between them. CDR1 and CDR2 (germline): KGHSH, LQKENI. CDR3 length: 14 amino acids.

This chain connects TRBV10-3 to TRBJ1-2; 8 bases are shared with TRBD1. J gave up 2 bases and V 7 bases, and 6 bases lay outside the gene matches. The CDR3 totals 14 residues. Germline values: CDR1 ENHRY, CDR2 SYGVKD. The CDR3 DNA reads as TGTGCCATCAAGTACCAGGGGGCAAACTATGGCTACACCTTC. Its translation: CAIKYQGANYGYTF.